One sample yielded the 25 T cell receptor beta chains listed below, sequenced in a study of patients and donors after allogeneic stem cell transplantation (dated by TCRdb to the early 2020s). The library was prepared using RT-PCR. Sequencer: NextSeq 550. TCRdb passed the public sequencing reads through fastp at Q25 and MiXCR, retaining productive beta sequences. Each CDR3 protein gets just one entry, which takes the most common genes and DNA from the rows behind it. In all, the sample holds fewer than 75,000 distinct CDR3 sequences, and roughly 29% of those were seen once. The top ten clones comprise less than 30% of the sample. Sequencing used blood, either unsorted or a sorted T cell fraction (not recorded which). Receptors originate from a human donor who was either an allogeneic HSCT recipient or a stem cell or donor lymphocyte infusion donor (not recorded which). It is not recorded whose cells these are; they may come from a transplant donor.

The V call is TRBV13, the J call TRBJ2-7; D may correspond to TRBD1 or TRBD2 (5 bases each). V lost 5 bases and J lost 2, with 13 bases in between. CDR1 is PRHDT, CDR2 FYEKMQ, per germline (reference sequence). The CDR3 is 14 residues long. CDR3 sequence: CASSPTGRPYEQYF. The DNA for the CDR3 is TGTGCCAGCAGCCCCACGGGGCGGCCCTACGAGCAGTACTTC.

There are a few counts of this clonotype. The rearrangement links TRBV7-9 to TRBJ2-7, with D unresolved. V dropped 11 bases and J dropped 4 bases, with 9 bases sitting between them. Per germline, CDR1 SEHNR and CDR2 FQNEAQ (reference sequence). The CDR3 is made up of 10 amino acids. The CDR3 is CALGSYEQYF. In DNA form, the CDR3 reads TGTGCCCTCGGTTCATACGAGCAGTACTTC. Using reference TRBV7-9 and TRBJ2-7 for the parts outside the CDR3, the full variable domain is DTGVSQNPRHKITKRGQNVTFRCDPISEHNRLYWYRQTLGQGPEFLTYFQNEAQLEKSRLLSDRFSAERPKGSFSTLEIQRTEQGDSAMYLCALGSYEQYFGPGTRLTVT.

Here the CDR3 DNA reads TGCGCCAGCAGCTTGGTGACCAAAGGGGTCAACTTTACCTACGAGCAGTACTTC. It codes for CASSLVTKGVNFTYEQYF. The rearrangement links TRBV5-1 to TRBJ2-7; TRBD1 might be the D (5 bases). Per the germline V gene, CDR1 is SGHRS and CDR2 is YFSETQ. This CDR3 region has 18 residues. Trimming removed 0 bases at V and 2 bases at J, with 21 bases between.

For the CDR3, the DNA is TGTGCCAGCAGCGTAGGAAATAGCGGGGGGTATGAGACCCAGTACTTC. Translation: CASSVGNSGGYETQYF. The chain uses TRBV9 and TRBJ2-5, with 10 nucleotides matching TRBD2. The CDR3 has 16 residues. V lost 0 bases, J lost 5 bases, and 7 bases stayed unmatched. Looked up from germline, CDR1 is SGDLS and CDR2 is YYNGEE.

The chain carries TRBV14 and TRBJ2-7, with D possibly TRBD1 on 6 matching bases. Germline lookup yields CDR1 SGHDN and CDR2 FVKESK. Deletions cut 2 bases from V and 2 bases from J, with 19 bases between. There are 17 residues in the CDR3. The CDR3 protein is CASSQIGIRDTTYEQYF. As DNA, the CDR3 is TGTGCCAGCAGCCAAATTGGGATCCGGGACACCACCTACGAGCAGTACTTC.

The chain combines TRBV5-1 with TRBJ1-1; tentative D call: TRBD1 (6 bases). Germline-derived CDR1 and CDR2 are SGHRS and YFSETQ. CDR3 size: 14 residues. The V end was cut by 4 bases, the J end by 1 base, with 11 bases between. In DNA form, the CDR3 reads TGCGCCAGCAGCACGGGGGACAAGAACACTGAAGCTTTCTTT. Residues: CASSTGDKNTEAFF.

This clonotype was counted between two and nine times. V is TRBV5-1 and J is TRBJ2-1; D remains unclear. Germline V gene sequence: CDR1 SGHRS, CDR2 YFSETQ. The CDR3 covers 14 residues. Trimming removed 6 bases from V and 8 bases from J, with 18 bases in between. The CDR3 nucleotides read TGCGCCAGCACTGGATGGGCCTTTTTCGATGAGCAGTTCTTC. Translating gives CASTGWAFFDEQFF.

This clonotype was counted a few times. This sequence joins TRBV12-3 or TRBV12-4 and TRBJ1-5; 7 bases are a match to TRBD1. Trimming at V came to 4 bases and at J to 4 bases, leaving 7 bases not matched to a gene. The CDR3 loop spans 15 amino acids. The CDR3 nucleotides read TGTGCCAGCAGTTACCAGACAGGGTTTAATCAGCCCCAGCATTTT. Translating gives CASSYQTGFNQPQHF.

This clonotype has just a few counts. V usage is TRBV5-1 and J usage is TRBJ1-1, with TRBD1 matching 10 bases. CDR1 is SGHRS and CDR2 is YFSETQ in the germline V gene. With 4 bases clipped from V and 0 bases from J, the junction kept 3 bases outside the gene matches. The CDR3 totals 15 residues. CDR3 amino acids: CASSIGTGVNTEAFF. In DNA, the CDR3 is TGCGCCAGCAGCATTGGGACAGGGGTGAACACTGAAGCTTTCTTT.

A few counts support this clonotype. The rearrangement uses TRBV6-2 or TRBV6-3 and TRBJ1-1; 8 bases align to TRBD1. Looked up from germline, CDR1 is MNHEY and CDR2 is SVGEGT. V gave up 0 bases and J gave up 0 bases; unmatched junction bases: 3. This CDR3 has 16 amino acids. The CDR3 region is CASSYSWDRLNTEAFF. The CDR3 bases are TGTGCCAGCAGTTACTCTTGGGACAGGTTGAACACTGAAGCTTTCTTT.

This clonotype has a handful of counts. Here the CDR3 reads CASEGGNTIYF. The CDR3 coding sequence is TGTGCCAGCGAAGGTGGAAACACCATATATTTT. The rearrangement links TRBV3-1 to TRBJ1-3; D is unclear. The germline V and J ends were trimmed by 8 bases and 3 bases, with 5 bases remaining between them. In germline, CDR1 is LGHDT, CDR2 YNNKEL (reference sequence). This CDR3 is built from 11 residues.

The chain couples TRBV20-1 to TRBJ1-3, with D maybe TRBD1 (5 bases). CDR1 is DFQATT, CDR2 SNEGSKA, per germline (reference sequence). V dropped 6 bases and J dropped 0 bases, with 12 bases sitting between them. The CDR3 has 14 amino acids. This chain's CDR3 is CSATGHHSGNTIYF. DNA of the CDR3: TGCAGTGCCACCGGACACCACTCTGGAAACACCATATATTTT.

This clonotype was seen only a few times. The chain is built from TRBV7-3 and TRBJ2-1; 10 bases line up with TRBD2. The V segment lost 1 base and the J segment 5 bases; nucleotides outside the gene matches: 8. Germline values: CDR1 SGHTA, CDR2 FQGTGA. The CDR3 sequence is 17 residues long. This chain's CDR3 is CASSLSYLGTSDNEQFF. CDR3 DNA sequence: TGTGCCAGCAGCTTAAGTTATTTGGGGACTAGCGACAATGAGCAGTTCTTC.

This clonotype was picked up a small number of times. This sequence joins TRBV21-1 and TRBJ1-2; TRBD1 is taken as the D call from the table, unchecked against the DNA. TRBV21-1 has pseudogene status. This CDR3 has 17 residues. The CDR3: CASNLKDRGSSRDGYTF. In nucleotides, the CDR3 is TGTGCCAGCAATTTGAAGGACAGGGGCTCCTCTAGGGATGGCTACACCTTC.

V and J are TRBV4-1 and TRBJ1-2; D unresolved. V was cut by 0 bases and J by 0 bases, with 11 bases left in between. Germline V gene data show CDR1 as MGHRA and CDR2 as YSYEKL. The CDR3 is 16 amino acids. The DNA for the CDR3 is TGCGCCAGCAGCCAAGAGGAGAGTATAACTAACTATGGCTACACCTTC. It yields the protein CASSQEESITNYGYTF.

V is TRBV7-2 and J is TRBJ1-2; 10 nucleotides match TRBD1. V shed 5 bases and J 3 bases; nucleotides not matched to a gene: 9. The CDR3 consists of 16 residues. CDR1 is SGHTA and CDR2 is FQGNSA in the germline V gene. Here the CDR3 reads CASSPYGQGEDYGYTF. As DNA, the CDR3 is TGTGCCAGCAGCCCCTATGGACAGGGGGAGGACTATGGCTACACCTTC.

This rearrangement joins TRBV4-1 to TRBJ2-3; the match to TRBD2 covers 10 bases. The ends lost 7 bases at V and 5 bases at J; junction bases unmatched: 6. Germline CDR1 is MGHRA and CDR2 is YSYEKL. This CDR3 is built from 14 residues. The CDR3 nucleotides read TGCGCCAGCAAGAGAGCGGGGGGGAGAGATACGCAGTATTTT. Amino acids: CASKRAGGRDTQYF.

The chain uses TRBV20-1 and TRBJ2-7; possibly TRBD2 for D (6 bases). There are 15 residues in the CDR3. Trimming removed 0 bases at V and 2 bases at J, with 14 bases between. CDR1 DFQATT and CDR2 SNEGSKA come from the germline V gene (reference sequence). CDR3 nucleotide sequence: TGCAGTGCTAGAGATTTGGAGGGAGCCCCCTACGAGCAGTACTTC. It is translated as CSARDLEGAPYEQYF.

This clonotype was observed a handful of times. J is TRBJ2-1 and V is TRBV21-1; TRBD1, the table's D call, lacks a check against the DNA. TRBV21-1 is shown as a pseudogene. The CDR3 covers 14 residues. CDR3 amino acids: CASRLPDRPNEQFF. In nucleotides, the CDR3 is TGTGCCAGCAGGCTACCGGACAGGCCGAATGAGCAGTTCTTC.

This rearrangement joins TRBV12-3 or TRBV12-4 to TRBJ1-2; 7 bases align to TRBD1. This CDR3 region has 14 residues. V lost 4 bases to trimming and J lost 4 bases; unmatched junction nucleotides: 6. Here the CDR3 reads CASSSSTGTYGYTF. CDR3 nucleotides: TGTGCCAGCAGTTCCTCGACAGGGACCTATGGCTACACCTTC.

V usage is TRBV29-1 and J usage is TRBJ2-7; D gene ambiguous. Germline CDR1 is SQVTM and CDR2 is ANQGSEA. The CDR3 has 11 residues. V was clipped by 5 bases and J by 1 base, with 6 bases between them. The CDR3 reads CSVRVSYEQYF. The CDR3 region has the DNA TGCAGCGTTCGGGTTTCCTACGAGCAGTACTTC.

The chain is built from TRBV5-1 and TRBJ2-2; 11 bases are shared with TRBD2. This CDR3 is built from 17 residues. Germline CDR1 reads SGHRS; CDR2 reads YFSETQ. The V and J ends lost 1 base and 3 bases, in that order; junction bases with no gene match: 5. The CDR3 DNA is TGCGCCAGCAGCTTGTGGCCGGGACTAGCGGACACCGGGGAGCTGTTTTTT. Its translation is CASSLWPGLADTGELFF.

The CDR3 spells CASSYRTAANTGELFF. Written as DNA, the CDR3 is TGCGCCAGCAGCTACCGGACAGCCGCTAACACCGGGGAGCTGTTTTTT. The chain recombines TRBV5-1 with TRBJ2-2; D might be TRBD1 (6 bases). The germline V gene has CDR1 SGHRS and CDR2 YFSETQ. The length of the CDR3 is 16 residues. Trimming cost V 3 bases and J 2 bases, with 14 bases left between them. The variable domain in full, with the rest retrieved from reference TRBV5-1 and TRBJ2-2, is KAGVTQTPRYLIKTRGQQVTLSCSPISGHRSVSWYQQTPGQGLQFLFEYFSETQRNKGNFPGRFSGRQFSNSRSEMNVSTLELGDSALYLCASSYRTAANTGELFFGEGSRLTVL.

The V gene is TRBV11-2, the J gene TRBJ2-5; 11 bases line up with TRBD2. The germline CDR1 and CDR2 sequences are SGHAT and FQNNGV. J lost 5 bases, V lost 5 bases, and 4 bases had no gene match. The CDR3 spans 14 residues. Written as DNA, the CDR3 is TGTGCCAGCAGCATACTAGCGGGGGATGAGACCCAGTACTTC. It encodes CASSILAGDETQYF.

This clonotype was counted a single time. The chain couples TRBV7-9 to TRBJ2-5, with TRBD2 matching over 8 bases. Germline V gene sequence: CDR1 SEHNR, CDR2 FQNEAQ (reference sequence). After removal of 5 bases from V and 3 bases from J, the junction contained 8 bases not matched to a gene. The CDR3 spans 15 residues. The CDR3 spells CASSGPGLGEETQYF. The CDR3 DNA follows: TGTGCCAGCAGCGGACCGGGACTAGGGGAAGAGACCCAGTACTTC.